This T cell receptor (beta chain) was obtained from a study of CD8+CD57+ T cells in acquired aplastic anemia. Findings and limits, study-wide: The study identified twenty-nine CD8+ CDR3 sequences shared by patients and controls.

Sequencing was done on patients that had shown CD8+CD57+ cell expansion by flow cytometry. Worth noting for this clonotype: Its antigen is as yet unknown.

For CDR3 and TCR beta VDJ profiling, genomic DNA was the template used. MiXCR, run by TCRdb on the reads, gives a single entry per CDR3 protein. The profile shows about 98,000 distinct CDR3 sequences, about 63% of them singletons. The sequencing input was sorted CD4+, CD8+, or CD8+CD57+ T cells (not recorded which) from PBMCs. This TCR was sampled from a human donor with aplastic anemia.

The CDR3 protein is CSASGGVRKPQHF. Here the CDR3 DNA reads TGCAGTGCAAGCGGAGGAGTAAGGAAGCCCCAGCATTTT. The chain employs TRBV20-1 and TRBJ1-5; D is ambiguous. CDR1 DFQATT and CDR2 SNEGSKA come from the germline V gene (reference sequence). The length of the CDR3 is 13 residues. Between the trimmed V and J ends, which lost 6 bases and 8 bases, there was a span of 17 bases.